The following is a TCR beta chain sequence with its context. Its antigen is unidentified. Produced via immunoSEQ multiplex PCR; TCRdb's table is partial and in-frame only. The sample yields more than 85,000 clones, about 95% seen once. The sample comes from a study of T cells in pancreatic ductal adenocarcinoma. Points from the study as a whole: Unique clonotypes were approximately 8-fold more numerous in blood than in tumor.

Trimming removed 6 bases from V and 2 bases from J; junction bases left unmatched: 6. CDR1 is MNHEY, CDR2 SMNVEV, per germline (reference sequence). This CDR3 contains 15 residues. Surgery without prior neoadjuvant therapy was the treatment of the selected pancreatic ductal adenocarcinoma patients. Sequencing was carried out using PBMCs. The source of this sequence is a human donor with pancreatic ductal adenocarcinoma. This chain uses TRBV27 with TRBJ2-2, with TRBD1 identical over 7 bases. The CDR3 DNA sequence: TGTGCCAGCAGGTCGGGACAGCTAAACACCGGGGAGCTGTTTTTT. Translation gives CASRSGQLNTGELFF.